The 17 T cell receptor beta chains presented below share a single source sample, sequenced in a study of cytomegalovirus exposure and HLA in healthy donors. PCR used 60 Vbeta primers and 13 Jbeta primers. Assay: immunoSEQ multiplex PCR; the TCRdb copy retains only in-frame clones and omits some. The sample holds tens of thousands of clones, roughly two thirds seen once. The sample comprised PBMCs. The source is a male donor in good health and CMV-seropositive.

This chain joins TRBV5-6 and TRBJ1-3; 8 nucleotides match TRBD1. CDR3 length: 15 amino acids. V lost 2 bases to trimming and J lost 4 bases; unmatched junction nucleotides: 5. The germline gives CDR1 SGHDT, CDR2 YYEEEE. The CDR3 here is CASSLRTGPGNTIYF. The DNA for the CDR3 is TGTGCCAGCAGCTTACGGACAGGGCCCGGAAACACCATATATTTT.

This chain joins TRBV27 and TRBJ2-7, with TRBD1 identical over 7 bases. Germline V gene data show CDR1 as MNHEY and CDR2 as SMNVEV (reference sequence). The CDR3 is made up of 14 amino acids. V shed 4 bases and J 1 base; nucleotides not matched to a gene: 4. CDR3 bases: TGTGCCAGCAGTTCCCGGGACAGATCCTACGAGCAGTACTTC. Amino acid sequence: CASSSRDRSYEQYF.

This clone was counted only a few times. J is TRBJ2-2 and V is TRBV11-3; 8 nucleotides line up with TRBD2. V dropped 7 bases and J dropped 1; count of bases not matched to a gene: 5. CDR1 is SGHNT, CDR2 YENEEA, per germline. This CDR3 contains 15 residues. The CDR3 region is CASTPGGLNTGELFF. CDR3 nucleotide sequence: TGTGCCAGCACCCCGGGGGGGTTGAACACCGGGGAGCTGTTTTTT.

The chain joins TRBV18 to TRBJ2-2; 7 bases align to TRBD2. V lost 2 bases and J lost 1; bases outside the gene matches: 4. The CDR3 extends over 16 amino acids. Per the germline V gene, CDR1 is KGHSH and CDR2 is LQKENI. In DNA form, the CDR3 reads TGTGCCAGCTCACCAACGACGGGAGGGAACACCGGGGAGCTGTTTTTT. Protein product: CASSPTTGGNTGELFF.

This clone has just a few counts. The J gene is TRBJ2-7, the V gene TRBV18; D unclear. The length of the CDR3 is 15 residues. V lost 2 bases to trimming and J lost 0 bases, with 11 bases between them. Germline values: CDR1 KGHSH, CDR2 LQKENI. CDR3 nucleotides: TGTGCCAGCTCACCAGTGGCAGAACCCTCCTACGAGCAGTACTTC. It encodes CASSPVAEPSYEQYF.

The genes are TRBV5-1 and TRBJ1-1; D uncertain. The CDR3 consists of 13 residues. Germline V gene sequence: CDR1 SGHRS, CDR2 YFSETQ. Trimming pared 3 bases from V and 1 base from J, leaving 7 bases between. The CDR3 region has the DNA TGCGCCAGCAGCTCTGAGGGGAACACTGAAGCTTTCTTT. It translates to CASSSEGNTEAFF. Drawing the rest from reference TRBV5-1 and TRBJ1-1, the complete variable domain is KAGVTQTPRYLIKTRGQQVTLSCSPISGHRSVSWYQQTPGQGLQFLFEYFSETQRNKGNFPGRFSGRQFSNSRSEMNVSTLELGDSALYLCASSSEGNTEAFFGQGTRLTVV.

The chain couples TRBV5-5 to TRBJ2-7; 9 bases align to TRBD1. CDR3 length: 15 amino acids. From germline, CDR1 is SGHKS and CDR2 YYEKEE (reference sequence). Germline trimming cut 2 bases from V and 0 bases from J; bases unmatched to any gene: 3. This CDR3 reads CASSFRDRVSYEQYF. As DNA, the CDR3 is TGTGCCAGCAGCTTCCGGGACAGGGTCTCCTACGAGCAGTACTTC.

This chain connects TRBV4-1 to TRBJ2-1; the match to TRBD2 covers 10 bases. Germline lookup yields CDR1 MGHRA and CDR2 YSYEKL. Trimming removed 0 bases from V and 2 bases from J; junction bases left unmatched: 16. The CDR3 contains 21 residues. The CDR3 nucleotides are TGCGCCAGCAGCCAAGACGTTAGCCGTCTAGCGGGAGAAGGGCCCTACAATGAGCAGTTCTTC. The encoded protein is CASSQDVSRLAGEGPYNEQFF.

The chain is built from TRBV30 and TRBJ2-1; 8 positions match TRBD2. The germline V gene encodes CDR1 GTSNPN and CDR2 SVGIG (reference sequence). V shed 5 bases, J shed 4 bases, and the junction held 4 bases outside the gene matches. The CDR3 contains 13 residues. For the CDR3, the DNA is TGTGCCTGGCGACTAGCGACTTACAATGAGCAGTTCTTC. This translates into CAWRLATYNEQFF.

This chain joins TRBV5-1 and TRBJ1-2; D is undetermined. The CDR3 runs 14 residues. Germline lookup yields CDR1 SGHRS and CDR2 YFSETQ. The germline V and J ends were trimmed by 0 bases and 3 bases, with 9 bases remaining between them. CDR3 protein: CASSLGPEDYGYTF. CDR3 sequence (DNA): TGCGCCAGCAGCTTGGGACCGGAGGACTATGGCTACACCTTC. The full variable domain, its missing parts supplied by reference TRBV5-1 and TRBJ1-2, is KAGVTQTPRYLIKTRGQQVTLSCSPISGHRSVSWYQQTPGQGLQFLFEYFSETQRNKGNFPGRFSGRQFSNSRSEMNVSTLELGDSALYLCASSLGPEDYGYTFGSGTRLTVV.

V usage is TRBV11-2 and J usage is TRBJ2-3, with a tentative D call TRBD2 (7 bases). Trimming stripped 1 base from V and 8 bases from J, with 16 bases between. Germline loops: CDR1 SGHAT, CDR2 FQNNGV. The CDR3 totals 15 residues. The CDR3: CASSLAQGLGGTQYF. Written as DNA, the CDR3 is TGTGCCAGCAGCTTAGCCCAAGGACTAGGGGGTACGCAGTATTTT.

This clone has just a few counts. The J gene is TRBJ2-1, the V gene TRBV6-4; 8 nucleotides match TRBD2. The junction had 4 bases not matched to a gene; V was cut back by 0 bases and J by 3 bases. The CDR3 runs 16 residues. Germline V gene lookup returns CDR1 MRHNA and CDR2 SNTAGT. CDR3 DNA sequence: TGTGCCAGCAGTGACTCCCGGCGGGGGGACTACAATGAGCAGTTCTTC. This gives the protein CASSDSRRGDYNEQFF.

This rearrangement joins TRBV11-2 to TRBJ2-5; possibly TRBD1 for D (6 bases). Germline V gene sequence: CDR1 SGHAT, CDR2 FQNNGV. V shed 4 bases and J shed 0 bases, with 9 bases lying between them. The CDR3 runs 14 residues. CDR3: CASSSYRDQETQYF. CDR3 nucleotides: TGTGCCAGCAGCTCTTACAGGGACCAAGAGACCCAGTACTTC.

This chain joins TRBV27 and TRBJ2-1; 8 nucleotides line up with TRBD1. Germline V gives CDR1 MNHEY, CDR2 SMNVEV (reference sequence). The V gene end was trimmed by 5 bases and the J gene end by 4 bases; junction bases not matched to a gene: 7. The CDR3 is 15 amino acids. In DNA, the CDR3 is TGTGCCAGCAGTGAGTGGACAGGGCCTTACAATGAGCAGTTCTTC. Its translation is CASSEWTGPYNEQFF.

The chain links TRBV6-4 to TRBJ2-3; 10 nucleotides agree with TRBD2. The V gene's germline CDR1 is MRHNA and CDR2 SNTAGT. The CDR3 sequence is 15 residues long. V was pared by 4 bases and J by 0 bases, with 1 base of the junction left unmatched. This CDR3 reads CASSATSGSTDTQYF. For the CDR3, the DNA is TGTGCCAGCAGTGCGACTAGCGGGAGCACAGATACGCAGTATTTT.

The gene calls are TRBV6-5 and TRBJ1-1; D may be TRBD1 (5 bases). This CDR3 is built from 11 residues. V lost 5 bases and J 11 bases, leaving 12 bases between the germline ends. Looked up from germline, CDR1 is MNHEY and CDR2 is SVGAGI. Here the CDR3 DNA reads TGTGCCAGCAGTGCCACGGGGGAGGCTTTCTTT. Translation: CASSATGEAFF.

About this clone: The same CDR3 also results from other DNA sequences found in this sample. The V gene is TRBV4-3, the J gene TRBJ1-1, with 9 bases identical to TRBD1. This CDR3 comprises 13 residues. The J segment lost 6 bases and the V segment lost 4 bases, leaving 3 bases of the junction unmatched. The germline V gene encodes CDR1 LGHNA and CDR2 YSLEER. CDR3 protein: CASSRDRVSEAFF. The CDR3 DNA reads as TGCGCCAGCAGCCGGGACAGGGTCTCTGAAGCTTTCTTT.